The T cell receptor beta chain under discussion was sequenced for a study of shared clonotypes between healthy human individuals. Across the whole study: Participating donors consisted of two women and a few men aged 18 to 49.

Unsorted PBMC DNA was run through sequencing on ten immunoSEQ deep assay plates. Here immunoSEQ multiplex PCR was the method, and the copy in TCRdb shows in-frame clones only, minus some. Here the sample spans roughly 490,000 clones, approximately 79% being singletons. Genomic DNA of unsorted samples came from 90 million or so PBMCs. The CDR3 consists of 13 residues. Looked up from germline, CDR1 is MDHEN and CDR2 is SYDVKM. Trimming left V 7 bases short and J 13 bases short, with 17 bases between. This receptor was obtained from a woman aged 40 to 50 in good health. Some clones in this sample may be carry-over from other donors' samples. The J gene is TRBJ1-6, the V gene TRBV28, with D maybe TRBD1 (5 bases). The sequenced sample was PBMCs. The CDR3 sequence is CASNRDGVSPLHF. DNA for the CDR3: TGTGCCAGCAACCGGGACGGCGTCTCGCCCCTCCACTTT.